This TCR beta chain stems from a study of blood T cells in healthy people across ages (dated by TCRdb to the mid-2010s). At the level of the whole study: In model experiments, template switching captured about one uniquely barcoded TCR beta cDNA molecule for every two T cells. Four age groups were formed from the donors: young (average about 16 years), middle-aged (approximately 39), aged (approximately 60) and long-lived (around 82). For two donors (one aged 18 to 29 and one aged 80 or older), the study analyzed two additional independent replicas of 1 million unique cDNA reads from the same blood draw. To track age-related changes in TCR beta repertoire diversity, the study relied on deep sequencing normalized with unique cDNA molecular identifiers. To avoid experimental bias, donors of different ages were distributed randomly across sequencing lanes. Broader findings and caveats from the paper: A strong correlation was found between observed TCR beta diversity and the percentage of naive T cells measured by flow cytometry. The long-lived group showed more naive CD4+ T cells, fewer expanded clones and increased TCR diversity than the aged group, suggesting age selection. Estimates of total diversity based on one million sequenced T cells were regarded as lower bounds and as underestimates. Observed TCR beta diversity per million T cells fell roughly linearly with age, and a significant reduction was already apparent by age roughly 40. Because profiling used bulk unsorted PBMCs, naive and antigen-experienced compartments could not be compared conclusively. The CMV infection status of donors was not known, potentially confounding age-related changes in expanded clonotypes.

Trimming at the junction amounts to 5 bases on V and 0 bases on J, and the germline ends lie 18 bases apart. The cysteine opens and the phenylalanine closes a CDR3 of 17 amino acids. The CDR3 DNA has 51 bases and is translated from base 1. This clonotype was counted only a few times. Its target antigen remains unknown. Base quality data are lacking; no much larger clone is found one base away. The donors were roughly 40 Caucasian individuals from Russia, aged 6 to 90 years, who were systemically healthy. Each donor gave roughly 9.5 milliliters of peripheral blood, collected into EDTA-treated Vacutainer tubes. Ficoll-Paque density-gradient centrifugation was used to isolate PBMCs, with at least 6.5 million per sample. Total RNA, at least 6 micrograms per sample, was extracted from PBMCs with Trizol reagent. For every donor, an aliquot of PBMCs went through flow cytometry to measure the percentages of naive CD45RAhigh/CD27high T cells.

Library preparation used 5' RACE. The sequencer listed for this sample is Illumina HiSeq 2500. The second PCR ran for roughly 7 to 11 cycles and used a J-beta primer mix along with a sample-barcoded 5' primer. A template-switch 5' adaptor carrying 12 random nucleotides introduced a unique molecular identifier onto each TCR beta cDNA molecule. At least 2.5 million CDR3-containing paired-end reads were obtained from each sample. The Mint cDNA synthesis kit, primed by a TRBC-specific oligonucleotide, was used to synthesize first-strand cDNA from all RNA. All cDNA was treated with uracil-DNA glycosylase and then went through a first 18-cycle PCR with the universal primers M1SS and BC2_uni_R. Regarding the original processing steps: For normalization, 1 million high-quality reads, each with a distinct molecular identifier, were randomly selected from each sample. Instead of being binned into consensus sequences, reads that shared molecular identifiers were thrown out. CDR3 identification, clonotype clustering and error correction used MiTCR with a Q25 quality threshold and the strictest error-elimination algorithm. A nonparametric unseen species model using Euler transformation provided a lower-bound estimate of total TCR beta diversity. TCRdb trimmed the raw reads at Q25, called clones with MiXCR and kept productive beta chains. Rows merge per CDR3 protein into single entries with the most common DNA and genes. The authors' filters were not applied to this entry. For this sample the table gives approximately 1.5 million distinct CDR3 sequences, of which 30% to 40% were detected only once. Clones ranked in the top ten supply around 10% of the sample.

The chain is assembled from TRBV12-3 or TRBV12-4 and TRBJ2-3; the D gene identity is not certain. This receptor was identified in a woman in her twenties or thirties in good health. The sample was blood. The CDR3 is CASSRHSGAPSTDTQYF. The nucleotide sequence reads TGTGCCAGCAGTCGCCATTCGGGCGCTCCTAGCACAGATACGCAGTATTTT.